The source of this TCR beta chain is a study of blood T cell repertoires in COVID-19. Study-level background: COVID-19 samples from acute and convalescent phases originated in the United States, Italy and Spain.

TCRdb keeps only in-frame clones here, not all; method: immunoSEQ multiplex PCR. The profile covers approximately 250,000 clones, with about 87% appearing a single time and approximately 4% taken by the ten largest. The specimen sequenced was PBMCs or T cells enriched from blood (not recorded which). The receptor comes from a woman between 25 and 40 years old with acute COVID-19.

CDR3 sequence reads: CASRIGGAGGTDTQYF. CDR3 bases: TGCGCCAGCAGAATAGGAGGGGCGGGAGGCACAGATACGCAGTATTTT. This chain links TRBV5-1 with TRBJ2-3; 7 bases agree with TRBD2. Trimming cost V 5 bases and J 1 base; bases outside gene matches: 10. Per germline, CDR1 SGHRS and CDR2 YFSETQ. The length of the CDR3 is 16 residues.